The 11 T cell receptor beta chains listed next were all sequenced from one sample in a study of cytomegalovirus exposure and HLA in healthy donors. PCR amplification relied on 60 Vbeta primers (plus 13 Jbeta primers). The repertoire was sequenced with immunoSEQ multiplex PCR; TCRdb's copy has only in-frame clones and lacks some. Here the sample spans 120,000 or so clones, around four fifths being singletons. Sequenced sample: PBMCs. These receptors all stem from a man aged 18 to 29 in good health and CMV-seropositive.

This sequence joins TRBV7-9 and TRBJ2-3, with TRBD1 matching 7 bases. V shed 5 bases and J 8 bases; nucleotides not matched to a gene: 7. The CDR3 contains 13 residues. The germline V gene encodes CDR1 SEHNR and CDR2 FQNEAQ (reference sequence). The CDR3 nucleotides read TGTGCCAGCAGCCCCGGTGGACAGGTTACGCAGTATTTT. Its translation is CASSPGGQVTQYF.

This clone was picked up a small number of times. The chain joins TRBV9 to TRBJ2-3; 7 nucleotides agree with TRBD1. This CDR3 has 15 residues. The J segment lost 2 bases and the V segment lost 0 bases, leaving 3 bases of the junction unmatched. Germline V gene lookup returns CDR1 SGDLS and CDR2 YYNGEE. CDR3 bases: TGTGCCAGCAGCGTAGTAGGGGGCCCCACAGATACGCAGTATTTT. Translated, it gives CASSVVGGPTDTQYF.

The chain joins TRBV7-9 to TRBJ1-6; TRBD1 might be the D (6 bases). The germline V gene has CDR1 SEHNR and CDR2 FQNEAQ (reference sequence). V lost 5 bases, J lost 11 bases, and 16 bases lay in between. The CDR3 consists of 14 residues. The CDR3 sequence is CASSPEAPGAPLHF. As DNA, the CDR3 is TGTGCCAGCAGCCCCGAGGCCCCAGGGGCACCCCTCCACTTT.

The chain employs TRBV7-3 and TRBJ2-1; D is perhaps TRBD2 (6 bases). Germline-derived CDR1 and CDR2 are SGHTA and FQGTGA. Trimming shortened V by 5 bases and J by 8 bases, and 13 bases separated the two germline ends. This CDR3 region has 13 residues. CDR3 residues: CASSPWGLHEQFF. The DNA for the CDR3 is TGTGCCAGCAGCCCATGGGGACTCCATGAGCAGTTCTTC.

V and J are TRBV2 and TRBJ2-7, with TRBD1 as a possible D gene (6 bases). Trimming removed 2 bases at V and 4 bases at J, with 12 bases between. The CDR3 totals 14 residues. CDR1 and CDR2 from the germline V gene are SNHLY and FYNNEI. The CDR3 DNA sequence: TGTGCCAGCAGTGAACGCAGCCAGGGGTACGAGCAGTACTTC. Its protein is CASSERSQGYEQYF. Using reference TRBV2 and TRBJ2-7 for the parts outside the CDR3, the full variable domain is EPEVTQTPSHQVTQMGQEVILRCVPISNHLYFYWYRQILGQKVEFLVSFYNNEISEKSEIFDDQFSVERPDGSNFTLKIRSTKLEDSAMYFCASSERSQGYEQYFGPGTRLTVT.

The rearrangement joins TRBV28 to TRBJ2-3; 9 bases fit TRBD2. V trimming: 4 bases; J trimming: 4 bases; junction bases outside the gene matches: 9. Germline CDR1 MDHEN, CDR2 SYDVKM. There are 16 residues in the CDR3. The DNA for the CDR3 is TGTGCCAGCAGTTCTCGTCGGACTAGCGTGGCAGATACGCAGTATTTT. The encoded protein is CASSSRRTSVADTQYF.

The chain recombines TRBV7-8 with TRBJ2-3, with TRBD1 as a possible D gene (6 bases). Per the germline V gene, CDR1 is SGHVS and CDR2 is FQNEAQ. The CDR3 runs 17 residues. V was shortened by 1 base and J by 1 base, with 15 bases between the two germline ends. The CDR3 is CASSLDRLNRGTDTQYF. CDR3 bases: TGTGCCAGCAGCTTAGATCGGCTTAACAGGGGCACAGATACGCAGTATTTT.

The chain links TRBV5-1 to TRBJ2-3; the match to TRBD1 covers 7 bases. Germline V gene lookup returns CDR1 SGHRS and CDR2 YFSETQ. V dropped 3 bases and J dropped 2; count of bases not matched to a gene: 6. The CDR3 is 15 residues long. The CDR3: CASSSGTAFTDTQYF. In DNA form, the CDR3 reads TGCGCCAGCAGCTCGGGGACAGCTTTCACAGATACGCAGTATTTT.

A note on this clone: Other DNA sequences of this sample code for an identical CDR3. The CDR3 spells CASSGTGLNTEAFF. The CDR3 nucleotides are TGTGCCAGCAGTGGGACAGGGCTGAACACTGAAGCTTTCTTT. The chain is built from TRBV2 and TRBJ1-1; 8 bases map to TRBD1. The V segment lost 4 bases and the J segment 0 bases; nucleotides outside the gene matches: 1. Germline V gene sequence: CDR1 SNHLY, CDR2 FYNNEI. The CDR3 consists of 14 residues.

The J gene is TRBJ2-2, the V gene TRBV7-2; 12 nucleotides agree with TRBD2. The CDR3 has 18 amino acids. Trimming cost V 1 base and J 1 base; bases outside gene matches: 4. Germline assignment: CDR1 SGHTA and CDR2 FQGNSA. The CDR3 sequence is CASSLVLAGGLNTGELFF. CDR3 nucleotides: TGTGCCAGCAGCTTAGTACTAGCGGGGGGCCTGAACACCGGGGAGCTGTTTTTT.

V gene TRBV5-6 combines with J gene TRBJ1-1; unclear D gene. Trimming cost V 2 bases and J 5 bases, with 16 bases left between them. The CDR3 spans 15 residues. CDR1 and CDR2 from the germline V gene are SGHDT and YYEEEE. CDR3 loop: CASSFWAAEGTEAFF. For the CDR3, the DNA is TGTGCCAGCAGCTTCTGGGCGGCGGAGGGAACTGAAGCTTTCTTT.